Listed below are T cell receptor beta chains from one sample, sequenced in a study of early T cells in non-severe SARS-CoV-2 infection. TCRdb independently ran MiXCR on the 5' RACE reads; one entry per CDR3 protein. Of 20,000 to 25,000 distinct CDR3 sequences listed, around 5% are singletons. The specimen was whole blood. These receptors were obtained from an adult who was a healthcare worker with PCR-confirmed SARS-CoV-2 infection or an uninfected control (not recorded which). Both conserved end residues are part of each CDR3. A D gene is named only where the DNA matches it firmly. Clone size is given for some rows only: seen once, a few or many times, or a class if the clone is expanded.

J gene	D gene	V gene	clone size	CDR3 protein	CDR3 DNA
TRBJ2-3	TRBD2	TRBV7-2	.	CASSLRPSLAGGPTDTQYF	TGTGCCAGCAGCTTAAGGCCTAGCCTAGCGGGAGGACCCACAGATACGCAGTATTTT
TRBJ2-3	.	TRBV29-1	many	CSVEDGAVTQYF	TGCAGCGTTGAAGACGGAGCCGTTACGCAGTATTTT
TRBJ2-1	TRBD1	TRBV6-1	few	CASSVSGQVYNEQFF	TGTGCCAGCAGTGTCTCGGGACAGGTATACAATGAGCAGTTCTTC
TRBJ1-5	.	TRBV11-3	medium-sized	CASSLSTNQPQHF	TGTGCCAGCAGCTTATCCACTAATCAGCCCCAGCATTTT
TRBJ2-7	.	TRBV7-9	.	CASSLAGGTGYEQYF	TGTGCCAGCAGCTTAGCCGGGGGGACAGGCTACGAGCAGTACTTC
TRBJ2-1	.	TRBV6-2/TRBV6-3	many	CASTHRGLAANNEQFF	TGTGCCAGCACCCATAGGGGGCTAGCGGCGAACAATGAGCAGTTCTTC
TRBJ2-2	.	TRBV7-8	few	CATLGAGNTGELFF	TGTGCCACCCTAGGCGCTGGAAACACCGGGGAGCTGTTTTTT
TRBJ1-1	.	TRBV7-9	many	CASSSDTGTTEAFF	TGTGCCAGCAGCTCAGATACAGGGACCACTGAAGCTTTCTTT
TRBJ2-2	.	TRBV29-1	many	CSVHIPAGELFF	TGCAGCGTACACATACCGGCCGGGGAGCTGTTTTTT
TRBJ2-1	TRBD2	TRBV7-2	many	CASSTAVTSGHNEQFF	TGTGCCAGCAGCACCGCGGTGACTAGCGGGCACAATGAGCAGTTCTTC
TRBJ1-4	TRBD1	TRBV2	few	CASKKGGTANEKLFF	TGTGCCAGCAAAAAGGGCGGGACAGCTAATGAAAAACTGTTTTTT
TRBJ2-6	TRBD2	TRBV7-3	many	CASSPPSGSFSGANVLTF	TGTGCCAGCAGTCCGCCTAGCGGGAGCTTCTCTGGGGCCAACGTCCTGACTTTC
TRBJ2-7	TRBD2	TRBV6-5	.	CASGLAGDGYEQYF	TGTGCCAGCGGACTAGCGGGAGATGGGTACGAGCAGTACTTC
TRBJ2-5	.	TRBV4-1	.	CASSQDGGEETQYF	TGCGCCAGCAGCCAAGATGGAGGGGAAGAGACCCAGTACTTC
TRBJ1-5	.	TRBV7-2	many	CASSSLGGNQPQHF	TGTGCCAGCAGCTCCTTGGGGGGCAATCAGCCCCAGCATTTT
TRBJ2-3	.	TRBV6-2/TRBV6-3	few	CASSYRGTSADTQYF	TGTGCCAGCAGTTACAGGGGGACCTCCGCAGATACGCAGTATTTT
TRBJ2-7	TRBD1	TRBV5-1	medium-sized	CASSPRTGDDEQYF	TGCGCCAGCAGCCCCCGGACAGGGGACGACGAGCAGTACTTC
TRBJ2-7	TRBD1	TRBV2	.	CASSPPTGGEQYF	TGTGCCAGCAGTCCTCCTACAGGGGGCGAGCAGTACTTC
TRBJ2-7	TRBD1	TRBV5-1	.	CASSPRPGGLYEQYF	TGCGCCAGCAGCCCAAGGCCAGGGGGTTTATACGAGCAGTACTTC
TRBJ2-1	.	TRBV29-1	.	CSVPFERTRDEQFF	TGCAGCGTCCCCTTCGAACGTACTAGGGATGAGCAGTTCTTC
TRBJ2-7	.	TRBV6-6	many	CASSYGHSYEQYF	TGTGCCAGCAGTTATGGACACTCCTACGAGCAGTACTTC
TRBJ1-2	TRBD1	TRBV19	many	CASSSVSDRGSGYTF	TGTGCCAGTAGTTCGGTATCCGACAGGGGAAGTGGCTACACCTTC
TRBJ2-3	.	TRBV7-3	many	CASSYHGGRTDTQYF	TGTGCCAGCAGCTATCACGGGGGTCGCACAGATACGCAGTATTTT
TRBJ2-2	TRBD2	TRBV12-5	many	CASGSSGRTGELFF	TGTGCTAGTGGTTCTAGCGGGCGCACCGGGGAGCTGTTTTTT
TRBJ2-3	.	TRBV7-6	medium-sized	CASSLAGAGTGNTQYF	TGTGCCAGCAGCTTAGCCGGGGCGGGAACTGGAAATACGCAGTATTTT
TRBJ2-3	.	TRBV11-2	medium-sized	CASSFFGAAADTQYF	TGTGCCAGCAGCTTCTTCGGAGCGGCTGCAGATACGCAGTATTTT